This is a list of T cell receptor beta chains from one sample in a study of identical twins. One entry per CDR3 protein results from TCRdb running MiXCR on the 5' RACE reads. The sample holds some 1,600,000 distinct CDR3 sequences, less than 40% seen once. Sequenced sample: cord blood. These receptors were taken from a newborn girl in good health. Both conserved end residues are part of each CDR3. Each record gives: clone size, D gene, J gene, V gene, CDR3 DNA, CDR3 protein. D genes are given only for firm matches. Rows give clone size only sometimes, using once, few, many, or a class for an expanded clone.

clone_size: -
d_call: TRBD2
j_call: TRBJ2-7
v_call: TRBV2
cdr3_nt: TGTGCCAGCAGCCGTGTGACTAGCGGGGACAACTCCTACGAGCAGTACTTC
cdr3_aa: CASSRVTSGDNSYEQYF

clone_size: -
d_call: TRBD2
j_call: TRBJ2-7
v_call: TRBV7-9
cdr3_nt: TGTGCCAGCAGCCAACTTAGTAGACTAGCGGCTTACAATGAGCAGTACTTC
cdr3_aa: CASSQLSRLAAYNEQYF

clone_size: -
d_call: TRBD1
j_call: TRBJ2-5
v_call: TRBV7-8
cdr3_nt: TGTGCCAGCAGCCCAACCTACAGGGGGCGTAGAGAGCAGTACTTC
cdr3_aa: CASSPTYRGRREQYF

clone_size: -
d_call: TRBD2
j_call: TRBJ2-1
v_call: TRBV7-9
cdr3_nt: TGTGCCAGCAGCCCGGGACTAGCGGGGGGAACCTACAATGAGCAGTTCTTC
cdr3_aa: CASSPGLAGGTYNEQFF

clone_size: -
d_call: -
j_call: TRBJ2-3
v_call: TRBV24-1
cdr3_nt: TGTGCCACCAGTGACCCGGGACTGTCTAGCACAGATACGCAGTATTTT
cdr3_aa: CATSDPGLSSTDTQYF

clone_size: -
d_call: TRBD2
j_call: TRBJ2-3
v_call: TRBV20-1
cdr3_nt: TGCAGTGCTGGGCGGGGGGATACGCAGTATTTT
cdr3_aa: CSAGRGDTQYF

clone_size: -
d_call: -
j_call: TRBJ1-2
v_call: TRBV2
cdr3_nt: TGTGCCAGCATTCGGACAGAAAACTATGGCTACACCTTC
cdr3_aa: CASIRTENYGYTF

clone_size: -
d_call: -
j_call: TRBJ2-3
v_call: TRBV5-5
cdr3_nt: TGTGCCAGCAGCTTTGGTCACAGTGCCACAGATACGCAGTATTTT
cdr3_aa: CASSFGHSATDTQYF

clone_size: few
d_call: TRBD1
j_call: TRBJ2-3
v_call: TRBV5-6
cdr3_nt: TGTGCCAGCAGCCAAGGGACAGAAGTAACAGATACGCAGTATTTT
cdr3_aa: CASSQGTEVTDTQYF

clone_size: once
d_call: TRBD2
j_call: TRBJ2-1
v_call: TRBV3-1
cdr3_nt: TGTGCCAGCAGCCGAAAACTAGCGGAGGGGCCCAATGAGCAGTTCTTC
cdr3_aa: CASSRKLAEGPNEQFF

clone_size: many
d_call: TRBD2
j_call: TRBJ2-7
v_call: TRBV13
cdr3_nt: TGTGCCAGCAGGGAGCTAGCGGATTCCTACGAGCAGTACTTC
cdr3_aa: CASRELADSYEQYF

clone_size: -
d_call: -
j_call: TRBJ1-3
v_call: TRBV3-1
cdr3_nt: TGTGCCAGCAGCCAAGGAGGAGTCGGCGGCGGGGCTGGAAACACCATATATTTT
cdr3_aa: CASSQGGVGGGAGNTIYF

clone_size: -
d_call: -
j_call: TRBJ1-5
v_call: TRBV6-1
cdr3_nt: TGTGCCAGCAGTGAAGGTGGGGCCGTCCGCAATCAGCCCCAGCATTTT
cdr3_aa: CASSEGGAVRNQPQHF

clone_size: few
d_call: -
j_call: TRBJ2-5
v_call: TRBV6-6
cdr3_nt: TGTGCCAGCAGTTACCGGGCCCTCTACGGTGAGCAGTACTTC
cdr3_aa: CASSYRALYGEQYF

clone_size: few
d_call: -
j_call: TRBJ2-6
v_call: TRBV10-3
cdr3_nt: TGTGCCATCAGTGAGTCGGCCCTGAAACGTGGGGCCAGCGTCCTGACTTTC
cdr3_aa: CAISESALKRGASVLTF

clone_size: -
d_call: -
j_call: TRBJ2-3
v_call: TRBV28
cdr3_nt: TGTGCCAGCAGTTCCGAGCTAACTAGTAGTTTTGTGGATACGCAGTATTTT
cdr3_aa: CASSSELTSSFVDTQYF

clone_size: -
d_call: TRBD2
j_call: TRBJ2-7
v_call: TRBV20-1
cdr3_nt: TGCAGTGCGTCCGGGACTAGCGGAGCGGACGAGCAGTACTTC
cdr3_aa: CSASGTSGADEQYF

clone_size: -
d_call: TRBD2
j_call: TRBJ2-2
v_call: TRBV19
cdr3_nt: TGTGCCAGTAGCCCCAGCGGGAGGCGTGACGGGGAGCTGTTTTTT
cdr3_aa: CASSPSGRRDGELFF

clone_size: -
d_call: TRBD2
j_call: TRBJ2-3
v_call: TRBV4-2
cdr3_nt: TGTGCCAGCAGCCAGAGACTAGCGGGGGAAAGCACAGATACGCAGTATTTT
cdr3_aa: CASSQRLAGESTDTQYF

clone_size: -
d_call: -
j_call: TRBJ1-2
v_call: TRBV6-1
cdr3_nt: TGTGCCAGCAGTGAAGCGGGGGCGTCCTATGGCTACACCTTC
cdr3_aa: CASSEAGASYGYTF

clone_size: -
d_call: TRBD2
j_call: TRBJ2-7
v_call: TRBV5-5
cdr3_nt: TGTGCCAGCAGCCCCCGGGACTATTCGGGGGAGCAGTACTTC
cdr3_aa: CASSPRDYSGEQYF

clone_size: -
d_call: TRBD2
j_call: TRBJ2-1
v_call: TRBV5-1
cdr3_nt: TGCGCCAGCCCTACCGCGACTAGCGGGAGGGGGAATGAGCAGTTCTTC
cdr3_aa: CASPTATSGRGNEQFF

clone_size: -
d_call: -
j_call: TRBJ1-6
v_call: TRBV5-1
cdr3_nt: TGCGGCAGCAGCCAATTAAACTCAGTGATTCAACCCCTCCACTTT
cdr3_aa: CGSSQLNSVIQPLHF

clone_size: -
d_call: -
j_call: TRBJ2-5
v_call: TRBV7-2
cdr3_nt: TGTGCCAGCAGCTTAGTTTCCGCGGGCGCGATCGTGGAGACCCAGTACTTC
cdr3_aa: CASSLVSAGAIVETQYF

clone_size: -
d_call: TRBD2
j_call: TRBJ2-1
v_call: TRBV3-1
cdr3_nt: TGTGCCAGCAGCCAAGGAGGACTAGCGGGAGTTCGGAATGAGCAGTTCTTC
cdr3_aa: CASSQGGLAGVRNEQFF

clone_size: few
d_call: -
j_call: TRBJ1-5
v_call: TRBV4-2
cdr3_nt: TGTGCCAGCAGCAAGGTGGTCGTCTGGGGCAATCAGCCCCAGCATTTT
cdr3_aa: CASSKVVVWGNQPQHF

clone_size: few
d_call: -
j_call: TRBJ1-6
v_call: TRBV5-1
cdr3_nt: TGCGCCAGCAGCTCAAAGGATAATTCACCCCTCCACTTT
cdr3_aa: CASSSKDNSPLHF

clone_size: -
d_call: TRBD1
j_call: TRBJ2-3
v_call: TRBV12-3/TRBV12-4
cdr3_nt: TGTGCCAGCAGACCGACAGGGTGGACTGCAGATACGCAGTATTTT
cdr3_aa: CASRPTGWTADTQYF

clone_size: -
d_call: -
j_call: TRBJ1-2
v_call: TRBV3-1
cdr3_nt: TGTGCCAGCAGCCACGGACCAGATGGCTACACCTTC
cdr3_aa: CASSHGPDGYTF

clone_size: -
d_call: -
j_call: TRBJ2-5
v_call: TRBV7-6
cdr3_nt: TGTGCCAGCAGCTCCGGGACGGGAATAGAGCAGTACTTC
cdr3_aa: CASSSGTGIEQYF

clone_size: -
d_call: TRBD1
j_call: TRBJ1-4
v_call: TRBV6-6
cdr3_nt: TGTGCCAGCAGTCCCCCCGGGACAGGAACCGAAAAACTGTTTTTT
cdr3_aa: CASSPPGTGTEKLFF

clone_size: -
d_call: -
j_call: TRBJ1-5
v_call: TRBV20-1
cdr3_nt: TGCAGTGCTAGAGAAGGGAGGAATCAGCCCCAGCATTTT
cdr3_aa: CSAREGRNQPQHF

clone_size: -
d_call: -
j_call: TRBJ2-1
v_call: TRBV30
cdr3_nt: TGTGCCTGGAGTGGTTGGGGCAATGAGCAGTTCTTC
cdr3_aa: CAWSGWGNEQFF

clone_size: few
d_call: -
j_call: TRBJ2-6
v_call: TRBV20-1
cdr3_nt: TGCAGTGCTAGAGTAGCAGGGCCCTTAGCGGCCAACGTCCTGACTTTC
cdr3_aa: CSARVAGPLAANVLTF